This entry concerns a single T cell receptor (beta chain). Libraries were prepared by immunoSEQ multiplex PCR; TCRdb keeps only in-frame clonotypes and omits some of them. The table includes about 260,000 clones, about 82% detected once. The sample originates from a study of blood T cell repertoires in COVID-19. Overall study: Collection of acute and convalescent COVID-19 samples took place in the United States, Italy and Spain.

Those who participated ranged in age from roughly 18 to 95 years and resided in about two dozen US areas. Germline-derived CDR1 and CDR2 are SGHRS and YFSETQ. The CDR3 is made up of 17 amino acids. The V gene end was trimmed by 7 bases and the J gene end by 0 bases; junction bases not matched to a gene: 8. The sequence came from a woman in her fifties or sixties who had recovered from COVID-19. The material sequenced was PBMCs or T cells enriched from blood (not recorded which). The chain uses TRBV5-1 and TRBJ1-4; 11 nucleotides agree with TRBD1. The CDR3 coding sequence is TGCGCCAGCTCTCGGACAGGGGGCTCTGCAACTAATGAAAAACTGTTTTTT. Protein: CASSRTGGSATNEKLFF. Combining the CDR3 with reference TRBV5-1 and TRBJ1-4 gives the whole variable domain KAGVTQTPRYLIKTRGQQVTLSCSPISGHRSVSWYQQTPGQGLQFLFEYFSETQRNKGNFPGRFSGRQFSNSRSEMNVSTLELGDSALYLCASSRTGGSATNEKLFFGSGTQLSVL.